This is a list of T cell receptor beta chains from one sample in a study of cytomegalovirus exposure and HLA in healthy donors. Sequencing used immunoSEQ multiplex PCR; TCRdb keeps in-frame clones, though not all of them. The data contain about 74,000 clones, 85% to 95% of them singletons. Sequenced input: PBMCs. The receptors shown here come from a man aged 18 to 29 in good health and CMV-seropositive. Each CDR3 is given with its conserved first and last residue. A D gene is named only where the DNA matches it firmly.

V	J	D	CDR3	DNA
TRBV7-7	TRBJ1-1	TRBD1	CASSSGQGWGRLNTEAFF	TGTGCTAGCAGCTCGGGACAGGGTTGGGGCCGATTGAACACTGAAGCTTTCTTT
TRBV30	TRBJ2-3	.	CACQQRVSSTDTQYF	TGTGCCTGCCAACAGCGGGTCTCTAGCACAGATACGCAGTATTTT
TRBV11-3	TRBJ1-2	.	CASSLYGGYTF	TGTGCCAGCAGCTTATACGGTGGCTACACCTTC
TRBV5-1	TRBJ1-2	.	CASSLGTAAGYTF	TGCGCCAGCAGCTTGGGGACAGCGGCTGGCTACACCTTC
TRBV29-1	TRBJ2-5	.	CSSTGTNTQESQYF	TGCAGCTCCACCGGGACAAATACCCAAGAGTCCCAGTACTTC
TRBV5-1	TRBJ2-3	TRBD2	CASSLTLLNPGLAGGRGTDTQYF	TGCGCCAGCAGCTTGACCCTACTCAATCCGGGACTAGCGGGAGGGCGTGGCACAGATACGCAGTATTTT
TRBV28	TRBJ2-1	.	CASSLFRGRGTDEQFF	TGTGCCAGCAGTTTATTCAGGGGTCGGGGTACGGATGAGCAGTTCTTC
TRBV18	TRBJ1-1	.	CASSSQGTEAFF	TGTGCCAGCTCCTCGCAGGGCACTGAAGCTTTCTTT
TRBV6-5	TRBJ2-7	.	CASGAVRDEQYF	TGTGCCAGCGGAGCAGTCCGGGACGAGCAGTACTTC
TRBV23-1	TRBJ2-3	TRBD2	CASSQSGLAGGRTDTQYF	TGCGCCAGCAGTCAATCGGGACTAGCGGGAGGGCGTACAGATACGCAGTATTTT
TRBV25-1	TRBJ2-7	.	CASSTAGLMHEQYF	TGTGCCAGCAGTACGGCAGGGTTGATGCACGAGCAGTACTTC
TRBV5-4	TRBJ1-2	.	CASSPGGTNYGYTF	TGTGCCAGCAGCCCTGGAGGGACTAACTATGGCTACACCTTC
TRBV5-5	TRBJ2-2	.	CASSLQPTGELFF	TGTGCCAGCAGCCTACAGCCAACCGGGGAGCTGTTTTTT